These T cell receptor beta chains were read from a single sample in a study of shared clonotypes between healthy human individuals. Method: immunoSEQ multiplex PCR; TCRdb's copy keeps in-frame clones and lacks some. Of around 2,000,000 clones listed, just under 95% were seen once; the top ten hold more than 0.95%. The sample comprised naive CD8+ T cells sorted from blood. The source is a man aged 18 to 29 in good health. CDR3s include the opening cysteine and the closing phenylalanine or tryptophan. Clone size is shown for a subset of rows, as once, few, many or a class of expanded clone.

J: TRBJ2-4; size: NA; V: TRBV10-1; CDR3: CASSVTSGSLAKNIQYF
J: TRBJ2-7; size: once; V: TRBV12-5; CDR3: CASDRWGGLFYEQYF
J: TRBJ2-7; size: NA; V: TRBV27; CDR3: CASSFREGSGEQYF
J: TRBJ2-7; size: NA; V: TRBV5-8; CDR3: CASSPRVDEQYF
J: TRBJ2-2; size: NA; V: TRBV4-1; CDR3: CASSQGKGLNTGELFF
J: TRBJ2-2; size: NA; V: TRBV6-5; CDR3: CASSYGSPGTGELFF
J: TRBJ2-5; size: NA; V: TRBV5-6; CDR3: CASSFGGAGGLQQETQYF
J: TRBJ1-1; size: once; V: TRBV19; CDR3: CASGDSSSTEAFF
J: TRBJ2-7; size: once; V: TRBV7-9; CDR3: CASSFTESYEQYF
J: TRBJ1-5; size: NA; V: TRBV19; CDR3: CASSIASQPQHF
J: TRBJ2-1; size: once; V: TRBV27; CDR3: CASSLGLAGDYNEQFF
J: TRBJ1-2; size: NA; V: TRBV4-1; CDR3: CASSPATNYGYTF
J: TRBJ2-7; size: NA; V: TRBV9; CDR3: CASSVGSPYEQYF
J: TRBJ1-2; size: NA; V: TRBV7-9; CDR3: CASSSSDSAIDYGYTF
J: TRBJ2-7; size: NA; V: TRBV5-6; CDR3: CASSDGTVYEQYF
J: TRBJ1-6; size: NA; V: TRBV30; CDR3: CAWELGQGNSPLHF
J: TRBJ2-5; size: NA; V: TRBV5-4; CDR3: CASSLEEGETQYF
J: TRBJ2-3; size: NA; V: TRBV28; CDR3: CASSLRGTTDTQYF
J: TRBJ1-2; size: NA; V: TRBV7-9; CDR3: CASSLAGQGAGGYTF
J: TRBJ2-3; size: NA; V: TRBV4-2; CDR3: CASSQQETSTDTQYF
J: TRBJ2-1; size: once; V: TRBV7-9; CDR3: CASTTSATYNEQFF
J: TRBJ2-7; size: NA; V: TRBV29-1; CDR3: CSVVGPTSYEQYF
J: TRBJ1-3; size: once; V: TRBV18; CDR3: CASSPVRGRGDSGNTIYF
J: TRBJ1-2; size: once; V: TRBV9; CDR3: CASSVGPGTGYGYTF
J: TRBJ2-3; size: NA; V: TRBV9; CDR3: CASSFSGREDTQYF
J: TRBJ2-3; size: NA; V: TRBV28; CDR3: CASSFRPTDTQYF
J: TRBJ2-1; size: once; V: TRBV9; CDR3: CASSLTRDPIFTVAYNEQFF
J: TRBJ2-1; size: once; V: TRBV4-3; CDR3: CASSLLLAAFNNEQFF
J: TRBJ1-1; size: NA; V: TRBV10-3; CDR3: CAISDKGRGTEAFF
J: TRBJ2-1; size: NA; V: TRBV5-1; CDR3: CASSLTGLAGPNNEQFF
J: TRBJ2-1; size: NA; V: TRBV7-6; CDR3: CASSFDTSGGSSYNEQFF
J: TRBJ1-2; size: NA; V: TRBV2; CDR3: CASTQGVGYGYTF
J: TRBJ1-5; size: once; V: TRBV27; CDR3: CASSLSSSNQPQHF
J: TRBJ2-1; size: NA; V: TRBV15; CDR3: CATSIRQGVREQFF
J: TRBJ2-3; size: once; V: TRBV2; CDR3: CASKDFPYTDTQYF
J: TRBJ2-7; size: NA; V: TRBV5-1; CDR3: CASSLDRERYEQYF
J: TRBJ1-1; size: NA; V: TRBV6-5; CDR3: CASSYSLMNTEAFF
J: TRBJ1-1; size: NA; V: TRBV5-5; CDR3: CASSLAPGGTEAFF
J: TRBJ2-7; size: NA; V: TRBV4-1; CDR3: CASSPLQGIQSEQYF